What follows are 25 T cell receptor beta chains derived from one specimen sequenced in a study of blood T cell repertoires in COVID-19. Assay used: immunoSEQ multiplex PCR; TCRdb lists only in-frame clones, some missing. Here the sample spans approximately 120,000 clones, 80% to 95% being singletons. The sequencing input was peripheral blood. All receptors derive from a man aged 50 or older with COVID-19, enrolled during active disease.

V gene TRBV19 combines with J gene TRBJ1-6, with 9 nucleotides matching TRBD1. CDR3 length: 14 residues. Germline lookup yields CDR1 LNHDA and CDR2 SQIVND (reference sequence). Trimming cost V 5 bases and J 7 bases; bases outside gene matches: 3. In nucleotides, the CDR3 is TGTGCCAGTAGTTCCGGGACAGGGAATTCACCCCTCCACTTT. This codes for CASSSGTGNSPLHF.

The V and J genes are TRBV19 and TRBJ2-4; possibly TRBD1 for D (6 bases). The germline V gene has CDR1 LNHDA and CDR2 SQIVND (reference sequence). Trimming pared 3 bases from V and 3 bases from J, leaving 15 bases between. The CDR3 is made up of 16 amino acids. As DNA, the CDR3 is TGTGCCAGTAGTATCGGACAGATCGGTAGCAAAAACATTCAGTACTTC. Encoded protein: CASSIGQIGSKNIQYF.

The chain joins TRBV6-2 or TRBV6-3 to TRBJ2-3; D is perhaps TRBD1 (6 bases). The V gene's germline CDR1 is MNHEY and CDR2 SVGEGT. This CDR3 is built from 15 residues. The ends were cut back, 0 bases at V and 2 bases at J, with 9 bases in the middle. This chain's CDR3 is CASSYSTGITDTQYF. CDR3 DNA sequence: TGTGCCAGCAGTTACTCAACAGGGATCACAGATACGCAGTATTTT.

The rearrangement joins TRBV30 to TRBJ1-4; D uncertain. CDR3 size: 14 residues. Germline V CDR1 and CDR2: GTSNPN, SVGIG (reference sequence). Trimming took off 3 bases at V and 8 bases at J, with 16 bases between the two ends. CDR3 region: CAWSPPSPWEKLFF. Here the CDR3 DNA reads TGTGCCTGGAGCCCCCCGAGTCCCTGGGAAAAACTGTTTTTT.

The CDR3 reads CASSLQGGEAEAFF. CDR3 coding DNA: TGTGCCAGCTCTCTACAGGGGGGAGAGGCTGAAGCTTTCTTT. The J gene is TRBJ1-1, the V gene TRBV18, with 8 bases lining up with TRBD1. V was pared by 6 bases and J by 6 bases, with 9 bases of the junction left unmatched. Germline CDR1 is KGHSH and CDR2 is LQKENI. The CDR3 loop spans 14 amino acids.

This sequence joins TRBV19 and TRBJ1-1; D is unresolved. The CDR3 contains 13 residues. Germline CDR1 LNHDA, CDR2 SQIVND (reference sequence). Trimming left V 4 bases short and J 2 bases short, with 8 bases between. Here the CDR3 reads CASSTRQNTEAFF. CDR3 bases: TGTGCCAGTAGTACCCGACAAAACACTGAAGCTTTCTTT.

The chain links TRBV14 to TRBJ2-5; D may be TRBD2 (5 bases). This CDR3 region has 13 residues. From germline, CDR1 is SGHDN and CDR2 FVKESK. V was shortened by 4 bases and J by 7 bases, with 13 bases between the two germline ends. The CDR3 nucleotides are TGTGCCAGCAGCCTAACTAGTCTCGGGACCCAGTACTTC. Protein product: CASSLTSLGTQYF.

This clone appeared a single time. The chain uses TRBV28 and TRBJ1-2, with 12 positions matching TRBD1. The CDR3 totals 17 residues. Germline assignment: CDR1 MDHEN and CDR2 SYDVKM. V gave up 5 bases and J gave up 4 bases; unmatched junction bases: 11. CDR3 DNA sequence: TGTGCCAGCAGTCTCCCGGGACAGGGGGCATGGAGCTATGGCTACACCTTC. Its translation is CASSLPGQGAWSYGYTF.

The gene calls are TRBV3-1 (or the pseudogene TRBV3-2) and TRBJ2-7, with D maybe TRBD2 (6 bases). V gave up 3 bases and J gave up 6 bases, with 12 bases separating them. The CDR3 has 13 residues. The V gene's germline CDR1 is LGHDT and CDR2 YNNKEL (reference sequence). Written as DNA, the CDR3 is TGTGCCAGCAGCCACCGCCAGGGAGGCGAGCAGTACTTC. It encodes CASSHRQGGEQYF.

The chain joins TRBV5-1 to TRBJ2-5; 9 nucleotides line up with TRBD2. The trim removed 5 bases at V and 3 bases at J, leaving 8 bases unmatched. CDR1 is SGHRS, CDR2 YFSETQ, per germline. The CDR3 sequence is 15 residues long. The CDR3 sequence is CASSPAGGGKETQYF. The CDR3 nucleotides are TGCGCCAGCAGTCCCGCGGGAGGGGGGAAAGAGACCCAGTACTTC.

The genes are TRBV7-9 and TRBJ2-5; 9 bases agree with TRBD2. V was clipped by 4 bases and J by 3 bases; unmatched bases: 6. This CDR3 contains 15 residues. Per germline, CDR1 SEHNR and CDR2 FQNEAQ (reference sequence). This CDR3 is CASSSAGGREETQYF. In DNA, the CDR3 is TGTGCCAGCAGCTCCGCGGGAGGGCGGGAAGAGACCCAGTACTTC. The variable domain in full, completed from reference TRBV7-9 and TRBJ2-5, reads DTGVSQNPRHKITKRGQNVTFRCDPISEHNRLYWYRQTLGQGPEFLTYFQNEAQLEKSRLLSDRFSAERPKGSFSTLEIQRTEQGDSAMYLCASSSAGGREETQYFGPGTRLLVL.

This rearrangement joins TRBV6-5 to TRBJ2-1; D is perhaps TRBD1 (6 bases). The CDR3 extends over 13 amino acids. CDR1 is MNHEY, CDR2 SVGAGI, per germline. Trimming shortened V by 2 bases and J by 6 bases, and 8 bases separated the two germline ends. For the CDR3, the DNA is TGTGCCAGCAGTTACACCAGGGGCAATGAGCAGTTCTTC. Translated, it gives CASSYTRGNEQFF.

This rearrangement joins TRBV27 to TRBJ2-2; TRBD1 matches 8 bases. Germline V gene lookup returns CDR1 MNHEY and CDR2 SMNVEV (reference sequence). Trimming removed 5 bases from V and 4 bases from J; junction bases left unmatched: 9. This CDR3 comprises 16 residues. Here the CDR3 reads CASSTTGASGTGELFF. Written as DNA, the CDR3 is TGTGCCAGCAGTACGACAGGGGCCTCGGGCACCGGGGAGCTGTTTTTT.

The chain recombines TRBV6-6 with TRBJ1-3; the D gene is possibly TRBD1 (6 bases). Trimming took off 5 bases at V and 0 bases at J, with 11 bases between the two ends. CDR1 and CDR2 (germline): MNHNY, SVGAGI (reference sequence). The CDR3 runs to 15 residues. The CDR3 nucleotides are TGTGCCAGCAGTCTCCTGACAGGCTCTGGAAACACCATATATTTT. Residues: CASSLLTGSGNTIYF.

This chain joins TRBV29-1 and TRBJ2-1, with 8 bases that match TRBD2. CDR3 length: 13 residues. The germline V gene encodes CDR1 SQVTM and CDR2 ANQGSEA. Trimming cost V 7 bases and J 9 bases; bases outside gene matches: 11. The CDR3, as DNA: TGCAGCGACTCGGGACTAGTGGGTGGTGAGCAGTTCTTC. It translates to CSDSGLVGGEQFF.

This clone was observed once. The V gene is TRBV27, the J gene TRBJ1-5, with D perhaps matching TRBD1 (6 bases). The length of the CDR3 is 13 residues. Deletions cut 6 bases from V and 4 bases from J, with 10 bases between. CDR1 is MNHEY and CDR2 is SMNVEV in the germline V gene (reference sequence). Here the CDR3 DNA reads TGTGCCAGCAGGGGGACAAATAATCAGCCCCAGCATTTT. Translated, it gives CASRGTNNQPQHF.

The chain uses TRBV2 and TRBJ1-5; maybe TRBD1 (6 bases). Germline V gives CDR1 SNHLY, CDR2 FYNNEI. The V end was cut by 6 bases, the J end by 6 bases, with 18 bases between. This CDR3 region has 15 residues. CDR3 DNA sequence: TGTGCCAGCAGGAGGGACACCGTCGGCGGTCAGCCCCAGCATTTT. Its protein is CASRRDTVGGQPQHF.

The chain links TRBV4-1 to TRBJ1-2; 8 bases align to TRBD1. Losses at the gene ends were 3 bases for V and 3 bases for J; bases not matched to a gene: 6. This CDR3 is 15 amino acids long. Germline CDR1 is MGHRA and CDR2 is YSYEKL. CDR3 in DNA: TGCGCCAGCAGCCACCCCGGACAGGGCGACTATGGCTACACCTTC. It is translated as CASSHPGQGDYGYTF.

The rearrangement links TRBV6-6 to TRBJ1-2; unclear D gene. The CDR3 runs 13 residues. Trimming stripped 5 bases from V and 5 bases from J, with 12 bases between. Germline values: CDR1 MNHNY, CDR2 SVGAGI (reference sequence). The CDR3 region is CASSDDEGYGYTF. CDR3 DNA sequence: TGTGCCAGCAGTGACGACGAGGGATATGGCTACACCTTC.

The rearrangement uses TRBV5-1 and TRBJ2-3, with 7 nucleotides matching TRBD1. CDR3 length: 14 amino acids. CDR1 is SGHRS and CDR2 is YFSETQ in the germline V gene. Unmatched junction bases numbered 6, after V lost 3 bases and J lost 5 bases. CDR3 loop: CASSWGTVGDTQYF. The CDR3 DNA sequence: TGCGCCAGCAGCTGGGGGACAGTCGGAGATACGCAGTATTTT. The whole variable domain, filled in from reference TRBV5-1 and TRBJ2-3, reads KAGVTQTPRYLIKTRGQQVTLSCSPISGHRSVSWYQQTPGQGLQFLFEYFSETQRNKGNFPGRFSGRQFSNSRSEMNVSTLELGDSALYLCASSWGTVGDTQYFGPGTRLTVL.

This clone was counted once. The rearrangement links TRBV7-2 to TRBJ2-5, with 8 bases that match TRBD1. The CDR3 totals 15 residues. Trimming took 6 bases from V and 4 from J; bases not matched to a gene: 10. The germline gives CDR1 SGHTA, CDR2 FQGNSA. The CDR3 DNA sequence: TGTGCCAGCAGATCCGACAGGGGAACTGGAGAGACCCAGTACTTC. Its translation: CASRSDRGTGETQYF.

This chain uses TRBV28 with TRBJ2-1; possible D gene TRBD2, 5 bases. V was shortened by 5 bases and J by 6 bases, with 17 bases between the two germline ends. The CDR3 spans 15 residues. The germline gives CDR1 MDHEN, CDR2 SYDVKM. CDR3 region: CASSPPPAGANEQFF. Written as DNA, the CDR3 is TGTGCCAGCAGTCCACCGCCCGCGGGCGCCAATGAGCAGTTCTTC.

This clone was seen a single time. The chain carries TRBV6-5 and TRBJ1-2; 12 positions agree with TRBD1. Germline loops: CDR1 MNHEY, CDR2 SVGAGI. The CDR3 sequence is 13 residues long. V gave up 6 bases and J gave up 8 bases; unmatched junction bases: 4. CDR3 protein: CASRGTGGGGYTF. The DNA of the CDR3 is TGTGCCAGCAGGGGGACAGGGGGCGGCGGCTACACCTTC.

This rearrangement joins TRBV9 to TRBJ1-1; unclear D gene. Germline V gives CDR1 SGDLS, CDR2 YYNGEE. The CDR3 has 15 residues. Trimming shortened V by 2 bases and J by 4 bases, and 15 bases separated the two germline ends. The CDR3 sequence is CASSVGRGSITEAFF. CDR3 sequence (DNA): TGTGCCAGCAGCGTGGGTCGGGGATCGATCACTGAAGCTTTCTTT.

The chain recombines TRBV5-5 with TRBJ2-1, with D possibly matching TRBD2 (6 bases). The CDR3 spans 15 residues. Trimming took 4 bases from V and 0 from J, leaving 11 bases between them. CDR1 and CDR2 (germline): SGHKS, YYEKEE (reference sequence). The CDR3 DNA reads as TGTGCCAGCAGCGCTGTCGGGAGCTCCTACAATGAGCAGTTCTTC. This encodes CASSAVGSSYNEQFF.